Listed below are T cell receptor beta chains from one sample, sequenced in a study of OX40 agonist ivuxolimab in advanced cancers. The method was immunoSEQ multiplex PCR; TCRdb's version includes in-frame clones alone and lacks a portion of them. The table shows 59,000 or so clones, with over 70% occurring only once. This specimen consisted of CD4+ or CD8+ T cells sorted from blood, obtained in a trial of the OX40 agonist ivuxolimab. Receptor source: an adult with an advanced solid tumor such as melanoma, head and neck, liver or kidney cancer. Each CDR3 is given with its conserved first and last residue. A D gene is named only where the DNA matches it firmly. A row's size may be missing; if present it is once, few, many or a size class.

cdr3_length d_call j_call clone_size v_call cdr3_aa cdr3_nt
12 . TRBJ1-2 . TRBV30 CAWSLSVGGYTF TGTGCCTGGAGTCTGTCAGTTGGCGGCTACACCTTC
14 . TRBJ1-2 . TRBV19 CASRSGFLGNGYTF TGTGCCAGTAGGTCGGGATTTCTGGGGAATGGCTACACCTTC
17 TRBD1 TRBJ2-6 once TRBV25-1 CASSEVEGAAGANVLTF TGTGCCAGCAGTGAAGTAGAGGGGGCTGCTGGGGCCAACGTCCTGACTTTC
13 TRBD1 TRBJ2-7 . TRBV7-2 CASSSRDSYEQYF TGTGCCAGCAGCTCCCGGGACAGCTACGAGCAGTACTTC
16 TRBD2 TRBJ2-5 . TRBV7-8 CASNVGSGGAVETQYF TGTGCCAGCAATGTCGGTAGCGGGGGGGCCGTAGAGACCCAGTACTTC
16 TRBD2 TRBJ2-3 . TRBV15 CATSRVLAGDTDTQYF TGTGCCACCAGCAGAGTGCTAGCGGGGGACACAGATACGCAGTATTTT
14 . TRBJ2-1 . TRBV19 CASSTRGGHNEQFF TGTGCCAGTAGTACCCGCGGGGGCCACAATGAGCAGTTCTTC
15 TRBD2 TRBJ2-7 . TRBV11-3 CASSPQASGSSEQYF TGTGCCAGCAGCCCTCAGGCTAGCGGGAGTTCCGAGCAGTACTTC
15 . TRBJ2-7 . TRBV5-1 CASSGTGVTTYEQYF TGCGCCAGCAGCGGGACGGGGGTTACCACCTACGAGCAGTACTTC
15 . TRBJ2-3 . TRBV18 CASSPVVVSTDTQYF TGTGCCAGCTCACCTGTTGTGGTTAGCACAGATACGCAGTATTTT
15 . TRBJ1-1 . TRBV19 CASSMGRVKNTEAFF TGTGCCAGTAGTATGGGGAGGGTCAAGAACACTGAAGCTTTCTTT
13 . TRBJ1-2 . TRBV7-3 CASSLNPGTGYTF TGTGCCAGCAGCTTAAACCCAGGGACGGGCTACACCTTC
15 . TRBJ1-1 . TRBV11-1 CASSLIDWGGTEAFF TGTGCCAGCAGCTTAATAGATTGGGGAGGCACTGAAGCTTTCTTT
13 . TRBJ1-1 few TRBV4-3 CASSQGPRTEAFF TGCGCCAGCAGCCAAGGTCCCCGGACTGAAGCTTTCTTT
13 . TRBJ2-7 . TRBV6-5 CASSYRESYEQYF TGTGCCAGCAGTTACAGGGAATCCTACGAGCAGTACTTC
14 . TRBJ2-7 . TRBV19 CASSLQGGSYEQYF TGTGCCAGTAGTCTGCAGGGGGGGTCCTACGAGCAGTACTTC
11 . TRBJ2-1 . TRBV7-3 CASSRSGEQFF TGTGCCAGCAGCCGCTCAGGGGAGCAGTTCTTC
15 . TRBJ1-5 . TRBV10-3 CAISVGQGNNQPQHF TGTGCCATCAGTGTGGGGCAGGGGAACAATCAGCCCCAGCATTTT
17 TRBD2 TRBJ2-2 . TRBV18 CASSPRTSGLNTGELFF TGTGCCAGCTCACCACGGACTAGCGGGCTGAACACCGGGGAGCTGTTTTTT
14 . TRBJ1-6 . TRBV14 CASSLITANSPLHF TGTGCCAGCAGCCTTATTACGGCTAATTCACCCCTCCACTTT
16 . TRBJ2-7 once TRBV4-1 CASSQGADLSSYEQYF TGCGCCAGCAGCCAAGGGGCGGACCTGAGCTCCTACGAGCAGTACTTC
15 TRBD1 TRBJ2-3 . TRBV7-2 CASSLRYRGQDTQYF TGTGCCAGCAGCTTAAGGTACAGGGGGCAAGATACGCAGTATTTT
15 TRBD2 TRBJ2-7 . TRBV5-1 CASSTGLAGPYEQYF TGCGCCAGCAGCACCGGACTAGCGGGACCCTACGAGCAGTACTTC
15 . TRBJ1-5 . TRBV21-1 CASRWWLWHHQPQHF TGTGCCAGCAGGTGGTGGTTATGGCATCATCAGCCCCAGCATTTT
15 . TRBJ1-5 once TRBV19 CASSFRTGPHQPQHF TGTGCCAGTAGTTTCCGAACGGGCCCTCATCAGCCCCAGCATTTT
16 TRBD2 TRBJ2-1 . TRBV7-2 CASSSLRGSSYNEQFF TGTGCCAGCAGCTCGCTGCGGGGGAGCTCCTACAATGAGCAGTTCTTC
16 TRBD2 TRBJ2-7 . TRBV27 CASSKLTSGGLGEQYF TGTGCCAGCAGCAAACTGACTAGCGGGGGATTAGGCGAGCAGTACTTC
13 . TRBJ1-1 . TRBV2 CASSLQMNTEAFF TGTGCCAGCAGTTTGCAGATGAACACTGAAGCTTTCTTT
15 . TRBJ2-1 . TRBV11-2 CASLRPGRRINEQFF TGTGCCAGCCTGCGGCCGGGGAGAAGGATCAATGAGCAGTTCTTC